This TCR beta chain was sequenced for a study of T-cell reconstitution after alpha-beta-depleted transplantation in children. Unique molecular identifiers were incorporated during preparation of the TCRbeta library. TCRdb itself ran the PCR reads through MiXCR, one entry per CDR3 protein. The profile shows approximately 630,000 distinct CDR3 sequences, about an eighth of them singletons. Study-level results: Reportedly, roughly two months post-transplant, alpha-beta T cells arose from several hundred expanded graft clones. Newly produced T cells mostly provided counts and TCRbeta diversity after one year, as hyperexpanded clones declined. From surviving recipient T cells and thymic progenitors came the high day-60 TCRbeta diversity observed in some patients.

Only a few counts were recorded for this clonotype. Its specificity is unknown. Material: PBMCs, obtained before TCRalphabeta/CD19-depleted stem cell transplant. This sequence originates from a girl between 2 and 10 years old with congenital amegakaryocytic thrombocytopenia, due to receive a stem cell transplant.

The CDR3, as DNA: TGTGCCAGTACCGGGGGACAAACCCATGGCTACACCTTC. Translated, it gives CASTGGQTHGYTF. The J gene is TRBJ1-2, the V gene TRBV9; D might be TRBD1 (6 bases). V shed 8 bases and J shed 6 bases, with 17 bases lying between them. The CDR3 loop spans 13 amino acids. Germline V gene sequence: CDR1 SGDLS, CDR2 YYNGEE.